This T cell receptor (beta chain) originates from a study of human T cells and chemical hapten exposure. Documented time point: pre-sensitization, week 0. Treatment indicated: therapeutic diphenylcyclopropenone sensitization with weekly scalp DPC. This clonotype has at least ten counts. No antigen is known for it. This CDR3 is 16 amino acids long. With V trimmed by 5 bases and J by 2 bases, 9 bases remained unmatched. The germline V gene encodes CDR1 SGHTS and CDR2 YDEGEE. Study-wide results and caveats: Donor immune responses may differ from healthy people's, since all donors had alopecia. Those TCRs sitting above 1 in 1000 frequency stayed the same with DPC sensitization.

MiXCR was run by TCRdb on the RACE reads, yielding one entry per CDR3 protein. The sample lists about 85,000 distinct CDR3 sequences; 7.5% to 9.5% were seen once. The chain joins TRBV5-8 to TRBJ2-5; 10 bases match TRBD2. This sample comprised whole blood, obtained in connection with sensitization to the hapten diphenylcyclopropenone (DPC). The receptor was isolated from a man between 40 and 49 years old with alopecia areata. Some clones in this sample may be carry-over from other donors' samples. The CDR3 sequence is CASRPGLAAEQETQYF. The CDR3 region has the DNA TGTGCCAGCAGGCCTGGACTAGCGGCAGAACAAGAGACCCAGTACTTC.